This TCR beta chain originates from a study of T cells after somatic rescue of genetic block (dated by TCRdb to the early 2020s). Notes on the research overall: What the study looked at was long-term robustness, specifically in a T-cell system that came about through somatic rescue of a genetic block in T-cell development.

This clone was recorded a few times. The antigen it recognizes is unknown. No much larger clone is present one base from it, and per-base qualities are unavailable. Library method: the immunoSEQ multiplex PCR assay. The source is immuneACCESS, and TCRdb retained only in-frame sequences with V and J called. Part of the clones is not carried over; for the studies checked, unresolved V genes explain less than half of this, and the remainder is unexplained. The sample includes around 100,000 clones, with 75% to 95% observed a single time. The top ten constitute approximately 1.4% of the sample. From the cysteine through the phenylalanine, the CDR3 covers 18 amino acids. Just the 54-base CDR3 DNA is kept, in frame starting at base 1. CDR1 and CDR2 were assigned from the germline V gene (reference sequence) as SSHAT and FNYEAQ. Between the V and J ends, shortened by 4 bases and 2 bases respectively, the junction contains 23 bases.

The sample consisted of peripheral blood mononuclear cells (PBMCs). The chain joins TRBV7-7 to TRBJ1-2, and the D gene may be TRBD1, 6 bases matching. The source is a woman between 18 and 29 years old. The CDR3: CASSCYRDQSMKNYGYTF. Here is the DNA: TGTGCCAGCAGCTGTTACAGGGACCAGTCAATGAAAAACTATGGCTACACCTTC.